The present T cell receptor beta chain was sequenced within a study of T cell responses to AZD1222 COVID-19 vaccine. This clone was detected only once. Germline V lookup: CDR1 MNHEY, CDR2 SVGAGI. The CDR3 has 13 residues. Trimming removed 6 bases from V and 6 bases from J; junction bases left unmatched: 8. Repertoires were generated with immunoSEQ multiplex PCR, while TCRdb's copy carries only in-frame clones and drops some. The sample yields approximately 140,000 clones, approximately 88% seen once. The chain has TRBV6-5 and TRBJ2-7, with 7 bases fitting TRBD1. Sequences were derived from peripheral blood, sampled on day 0 of AZD1222 vaccination. This clonotype originated in an adult in good health. The chain's CDR3 is CASRQFYRGEQYF. The CDR3 DNA reads TGTGCCAGCAGGCAATTTTACAGGGGCGAGCAGTACTTC.